This T cell receptor (beta chain) comes out of a study of cytomegalovirus exposure and HLA in healthy donors. Study-level background: Early released data comprised around 80 million unique TCRs from HLA-typed donors.

This clone turned up a few times. Its cognate antigen is unknown. This PCR relied on a set of 60 Vbeta primers and 13 Jbeta primers. Sequencing used immunoSEQ multiplex PCR; TCRdb keeps in-frame clones, though not all of them. Here the sample spans roughly 100,000 clones, over 55% being singletons. Findings and limits, study-wide: Later analysis showed TCR association rates varying by HLA locus, highest for DRB1 and lowest for HLA-C. Later examination showed HLA-associated TCR beta chains had greater clonal expansion than equally common others.

Germline lookup yields CDR1 MNHNY and CDR2 SVGAGI (reference sequence). V was pared by 6 bases and J by 5 bases, with 8 bases of the junction left unmatched. This CDR3 has 14 amino acids. The source is a female donor in good health and CMV-seronegative. This chain joins TRBV6-6 and TRBJ2-7; 9 bases line up with TRBD2. The source material was PBMCs. The CDR3 protein is CASSHGSSGNEQYF. CDR3 DNA: TGTGCCAGCAGCCACGGGTCTAGCGGGAACGAGCAGTACTTC.